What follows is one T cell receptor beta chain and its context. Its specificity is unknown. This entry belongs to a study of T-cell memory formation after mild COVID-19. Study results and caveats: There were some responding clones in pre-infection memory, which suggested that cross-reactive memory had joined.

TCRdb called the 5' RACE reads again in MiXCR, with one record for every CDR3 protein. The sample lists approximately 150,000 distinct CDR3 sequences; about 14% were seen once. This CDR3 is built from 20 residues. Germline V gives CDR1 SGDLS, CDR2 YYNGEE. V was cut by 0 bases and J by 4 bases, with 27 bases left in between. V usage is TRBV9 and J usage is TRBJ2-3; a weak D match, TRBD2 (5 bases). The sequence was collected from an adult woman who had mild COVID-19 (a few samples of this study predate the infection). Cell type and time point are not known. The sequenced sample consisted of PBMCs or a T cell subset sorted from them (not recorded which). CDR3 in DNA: TGTGCCAGCAGCGTAGGATCTAGCCTCGTTTTTCGGGAACCTCCAGATACGCAGTATTTT. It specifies CASSVGSSLVFREPPDTQYF.